This TCR beta chain was captured in a study of CD8 T cells in Susac syndrome. This clonotype was recorded a few times. Random hexamers primed reverse transcription of about 0.45 to 1 ug RNA. TCRdb re-called the immunoSEQ multiplex PCR reads through MiXCR, storing one row per CDR3 protein. This repertoire shows about 300,000 distinct CDR3 sequences, about nine tenths found once; its top ten account for under 0.2%. Control patients had untreated stable or active relapsing-remitting multiple sclerosis by revised McDonald criteria. Source material: CD8+ T cells from PBMCs. This sequence originates from a human donor with multiple sclerosis.

CDR3 sequence: CASRPSGTPTYEQYF. In DNA form, the CDR3 reads TGTGCCAGCAGGCCCTCCGGGACTCCAACCTACGAGCAGTACTTC. The J gene is TRBJ2-7, the V gene TRBV12-3 or TRBV12-4; possibly TRBD2 for D (6 bases). This CDR3 spans 15 amino acids. The V and J ends lost 6 bases and 2 bases respectively, with 17 bases between them.